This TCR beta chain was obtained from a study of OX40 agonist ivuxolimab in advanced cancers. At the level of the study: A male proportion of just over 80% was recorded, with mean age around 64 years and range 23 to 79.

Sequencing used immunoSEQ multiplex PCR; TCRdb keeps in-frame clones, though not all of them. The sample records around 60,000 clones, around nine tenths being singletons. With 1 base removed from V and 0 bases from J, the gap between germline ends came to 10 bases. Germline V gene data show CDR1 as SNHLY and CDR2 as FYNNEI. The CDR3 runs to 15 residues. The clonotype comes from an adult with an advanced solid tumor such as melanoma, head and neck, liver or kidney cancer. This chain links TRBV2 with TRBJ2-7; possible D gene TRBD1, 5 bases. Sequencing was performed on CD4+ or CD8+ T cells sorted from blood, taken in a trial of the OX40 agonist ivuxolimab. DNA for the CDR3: TGTGCCAGCAGTGAAGGTTGGGGCCTCTCCTACGAGCAGTACTTC. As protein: CASSEGWGLSYEQYF. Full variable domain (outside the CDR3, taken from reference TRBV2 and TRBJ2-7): EPEVTQTPSHQVTQMGQEVILRCVPISNHLYFYWYRQILGQKVEFLVSFYNNEISEKSEIFDDQFSVERPDGSNFTLKIRSTKLEDSAMYFCASSEGWGLSYEQYFGPGTRLTVT.